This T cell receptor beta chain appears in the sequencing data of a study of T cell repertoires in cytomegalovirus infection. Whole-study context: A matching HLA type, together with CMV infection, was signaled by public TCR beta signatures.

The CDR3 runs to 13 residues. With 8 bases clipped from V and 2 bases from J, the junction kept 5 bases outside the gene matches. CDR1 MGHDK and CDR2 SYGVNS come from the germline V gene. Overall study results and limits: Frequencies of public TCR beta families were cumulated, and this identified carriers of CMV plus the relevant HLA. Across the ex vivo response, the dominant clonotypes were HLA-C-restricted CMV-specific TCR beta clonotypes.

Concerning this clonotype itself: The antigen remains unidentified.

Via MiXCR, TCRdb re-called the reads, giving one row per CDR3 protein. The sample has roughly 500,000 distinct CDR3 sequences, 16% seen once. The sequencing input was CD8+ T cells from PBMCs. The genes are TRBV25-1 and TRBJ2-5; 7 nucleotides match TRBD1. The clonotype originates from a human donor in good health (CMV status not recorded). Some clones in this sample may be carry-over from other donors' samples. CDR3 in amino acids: CASGGQAQETQYF. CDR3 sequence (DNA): TGTGCCAGCGGTGGACAGGCACAAGAGACCCAGTACTTC.